Each of the 23 T cell receptor beta chains below was sequenced from the same sample in a study of blood T cells in healthy people across ages. Together with a sample-barcoded 5' primer, a J-beta primer mix was included in a second PCR lasting about 6 to 11 cycles. Each CDR3 protein gets one entry after TCRdb re-called the 5' RACE reads with MiXCR. The top ten hold around 3% of the sample, which has more than 650,000 distinct CDR3 sequences, roughly 26% seen once. This sample also belongs to another study, concerning T cells of mothers and their children.

Sequencing was done on a sample of blood. These TCRs come from a boy younger than 18 in good health.

This chain connects TRBV3-1 to TRBJ1-4; 9 bases agree with TRBD1. J was trimmed by 14 bases and V by 1 base; bases with no gene match: 2. The CDR3 extends over 12 amino acids. Germline values: CDR1 LGHDT, CDR2 YNNKEL (reference sequence). The CDR3 region has the DNA TGTGCCAGCAGCCAAGGGGACAGGGATCTGTTTTTT. It codes for CASSQGDRDLFF.

The chain carries TRBV30 and TRBJ1-5; D remains unclear. From germline, CDR1 is GTSNPN and CDR2 SVGIG (reference sequence). V was trimmed by 2 bases and J by 2 bases, leaving 4 bases between them. The CDR3 has 12 amino acids. The CDR3 spells CAWSPGNQPQHF. DNA of the CDR3: TGTGCCTGGAGTCCCGGCAATCAGCCCCAGCATTTT.

This clonotype was recorded a few times. One end of the junction does not line up with germline, which may come from a read error. The chain's CDR3 is CASSPSGSNVLTF. The CDR3 DNA follows: TGTGCCAGCAGTCCTTCTGGGTCCAACGTCCTGACTTTC. The genes are TRBV25-1 and TRBJ2-6, with D hard to call. The CDR3 has 13 residues. From germline, CDR1 is MGHDK and CDR2 SYGVNS. Complete variable domain (other parts from reference TRBV25-1 and TRBJ2-6): EADIYQTPRYLVIGTGKKITLECSQTMGHDKMYWYQQDPGMELHLIHYSYGVNSTEKGDLSSESTVSRIRTEHFPLTLESARPSHTSQYLCASSPSGSNVLTFGAGSRLTVL.

The J gene is TRBJ2-6, the V gene TRBV27; D is perhaps TRBD1 (6 bases). CDR1 and CDR2 (germline): MNHEY, SMNVEV (reference sequence). This CDR3 is 16 amino acids long. V gave up 6 bases and J gave up 2 bases, with 14 bases separating them. CDR3 nucleotides: TGTGCCAGCAGCTTAGTTTCAGGGGCTGGGGCCAACGTCCTGACTTTC. It codes for CASSLVSGAGANVLTF.

The sample holds a few counts of this clonotype. This chain uses TRBV5-1 with TRBJ2-3, with D tentatively TRBD1 (6 bases). Germline V gene lookup returns CDR1 SGHRS and CDR2 YFSETQ. V was trimmed by 0 bases and J by 4 bases, leaving 9 bases between them. This CDR3 has 14 amino acids. The CDR3 DNA sequence: TGCGCCAGCAGCTTGGGGACAGAGGCAGATACGCAGTATTTT. Protein product: CASSLGTEADTQYF.

About this clonotype: Mismatch with germline at one junction end may stem from a read error. This chain connects TRBV7-9 to TRBJ2-6; D call uncertain. Germline V gene lookup returns CDR1 SEHNR and CDR2 FQNEAQ (reference sequence). The CDR3 runs 14 residues. CDR3: CASSSSLELPVLTF. CDR3 DNA sequence: TGTGCCAGTAGCTCCAGCCTTGAATTACCCGTCCTGACTTTC.

The J gene is TRBJ1-1, the V gene TRBV7-9, with D unresolved. Germline V gives CDR1 SEHNR, CDR2 FQNEAQ (reference sequence). The CDR3 runs to 14 residues. Trimming took off 4 bases at V and 2 bases at J, with 11 bases between the two ends. In DNA form, the CDR3 reads TGTGCCAGCAGCTCAGGTTACACCAACACTGAAGCTTTCTTT. Translating gives CASSSGYTNTEAFF.

The table lists this clonotype with a few counts. This rearrangement joins TRBV29-1 to TRBJ2-6, with D possibly being TRBD1 (7 bases). The CDR3 runs to 16 residues. Germline V gene lookup returns CDR1 SQVTM and CDR2 ANQGSEA. V was cut by 1 base and J by 0 bases, with 10 bases left in between. The DNA for the CDR3 is TGCAGCGTTGAAGCAGGGGGACTCTCTGGGGCCAACGTCCTGACTTTC. Translation gives CSVEAGGLSGANVLTF.

The chain recombines TRBV6-1 with TRBJ2-2; D may be TRBD1 (6 bases). The CDR3 is 19 residues long. Germline values: CDR1 MNHNS, CDR2 SASEGT. V shed 5 bases and J shed 0 bases, with 22 bases lying between them. The CDR3 is CASSPPRQDLRSNTGELFF. CDR3 sequence (DNA): TGTGCCAGCAGTCCACCGCGACAGGATCTACGATCGAACACCGGGGAGCTGTTTTTT.

This clonotype was seen a handful of times. The chain joins TRBV5-1 to TRBJ2-5; D not certain. The germline CDR1 and CDR2 sequences are SGHRS and YFSETQ. The CDR3 runs 14 residues. Trimming removed 0 bases from V and 4 bases from J, with 10 bases in between. The CDR3 region is CASSLEGAIETQYF. CDR3 DNA: TGCGCCAGCAGCTTGGAGGGCGCGATAGAGACCCAGTACTTC.

In this sample, this clonotype turned up a few times. The CDR3 sequence: CASSLRTGLGYEQYF. In DNA form, the CDR3 reads TGTGCCAGCTCACTTCGGACAGGGTTGGGCTACGAGCAGTACTTC. J is TRBJ2-5 and V is TRBV18; 8 bases line up with TRBD1. Judging by the DNA end, TRBJ2-7 fits better; the J call may be wrong. Germline V CDR1 and CDR2: KGHSH, LQKENI. The CDR3 extends over 15 amino acids.

This clonotype was seen a handful of times. The chain joins TRBV5-1 to TRBJ2-1; 14 bases are a match to TRBD2. Near its end, the DNA agrees better with TRBJ2-7, so the J call may be wrong. This CDR3 is 14 amino acids long. Germline-derived CDR1 and CDR2 are SGHRS and YFSETQ. CDR3 in DNA: TGCGCCAGCAGAATGACTAGCGGGGGGGGCGAGCAGTACTTC. Translation gives CASRMTSGGGEQYF.

This clonotype was detected a few times. This chain joins TRBV7-9 and TRBJ1-2, with D maybe TRBD1 (6 bases). The CDR3 is 16 amino acids. The V gene's germline CDR1 is SEHNR and CDR2 FQNEAQ (reference sequence). Trimming removed 6 bases at V and 4 bases at J, with 21 bases between. The CDR3 coding sequence is TGTGCCAGCAGTCCCCTCCTCCCGACAGGAACCTATGGCTACACCTTC. Translated, it gives CASSPLLPTGTYGYTF. The full variable domain, completed using reference TRBV7-9 and TRBJ1-2, is DTGVSQNPRHKITKRGQNVTFRCDPISEHNRLYWYRQTLGQGPEFLTYFQNEAQLEKSRLLSDRFSAERPKGSFSTLEIQRTEQGDSAMYLCASSPLLPTGTYGYTFGSGTRLTVV.

The chain couples TRBV5-1 to TRBJ2-5; 11 positions agree with TRBD2. The J call is uncertain, as TRBJ2-1 better fits the DNA end. Germline CDR1 SGHRS, CDR2 YFSETQ. CDR3 length equals 14 residues. The CDR3 DNA sequence: TGCGCCAGCAGCTCGACTAGCGGGGACAATGAGCAGTTCTTC. Protein: CASSSTSGDNEQFF.

V usage is TRBV10-3 and J usage is TRBJ2-5; D is possibly TRBD2 (6 bases). This CDR3 contains 14 residues. Germline V gene lookup returns CDR1 ENHRY and CDR2 SYGVKD. Trimming left V 5 bases short and J 2 bases short, with 12 bases between. In nucleotides, the CDR3 is TGTGCCATCAGTCGAAGGGGAGGACAAGAGACCCAGTACTTC. Translating it yields CAISRRGGQETQYF.

V and J are TRBV12-3 or TRBV12-4 and TRBJ2-1, with 13 bases fitting TRBD2. CDR3 length: 17 amino acids. J gave up 8 bases and V 3 bases, and 10 bases lay outside the gene matches. The CDR3 spells CASSFWRGTSGEDEQFF. The CDR3 nucleotides read TGTGCCAGCAGTTTTTGGAGGGGGACTAGCGGGGAAGATGAGCAGTTCTTC.

Only a few counts were recorded for this clonotype. This chain links TRBV28 with TRBJ1-5; D ambiguous. Trimming removed 0 bases at V and 3 bases at J, with 12 bases between. The germline CDR1 and CDR2 sequences are MDHEN and SYDVKM. The CDR3 length is 16 residues. Here the CDR3 reads CASSLWWATNNQPQHF. CDR3 nucleotides: TGTGCCAGCAGTTTATGGTGGGCCACTAACAATCAGCCCCAGCATTTT.

As regards this clonotype: Its ends do not fully match the called genes, so a read error is possible. The chain couples TRBV20-1 to TRBJ2-7, with TRBD1 matching over 8 bases. CDR3 length: 16 amino acids. CDR1 is DFQATT, CDR2 SNEGSKA, per germline (reference sequence). The CDR3 loop is CSASHVRTGISYAQYF. The CDR3 DNA sequence: TGCAGTGCTAGTCATGTAAGGACAGGGATCTCCTACGCGCAGTACTTC.

This clonotype appeared a few times. The V gene is TRBV6-4, the J gene TRBJ2-1, with 8 bases fitting TRBD2. Trimming removed 3 bases from V and 6 bases from J; junction bases left unmatched: 7. Germline V gene sequence: CDR1 MRHNA, CDR2 SNTAGT. This CDR3 spans 15 amino acids. CDR3 nucleotide sequence: TGTGCCAGCAGTGAGGTACTAGCGGTGTTCAATGAGCAGTTCTTC. Its translation: CASSEVLAVFNEQFF.

This clonotype has just a few counts. The chain combines TRBV29-1 with TRBJ1-1; no reliable D call. V dropped 4 bases and J dropped 3 bases, with 6 bases sitting between them. Germline values: CDR1 SQVTM, CDR2 ANQGSEA. CDR3 length: 11 amino acids. The CDR3 protein is CSVAVYTEAFF. For the CDR3, the DNA is TGCAGCGTTGCCGTTTACACTGAAGCTTTCTTT.

This clonotype was observed a few times. The chain joins TRBV6-1 to TRBJ1-3, with a possible D match to TRBD1 (6 bases). Germline-derived CDR1 and CDR2 are MNHNS and SASEGT. There are 17 residues in the CDR3. Trimming took 6 bases from V and 3 from J, leaving 21 bases between them. The CDR3 coding sequence is TGTGCCAGCAGATCCGTCCTACAGGGCCTATTTGGAAACACCATATATTTT. Translation: CASRSVLQGLFGNTIYF.

The chain links TRBV9 to TRBJ1-6; tentatively, D is TRBD1 (5 bases). The germline CDR1 and CDR2 sequences are SGDLS and YYNGEE. The V end lost 6 bases, the J end lost 6 bases, and 22 bases lay between the germline ends. The CDR3 is 17 residues long. CDR3: CASTLGAGASGNSPLHF. CDR3 coding DNA: TGTGCCAGCACTTTAGGGGCAGGCGCCTCGGGTAATTCACCCCTCCACTTT.

In its sample, this clonotype was seen a few times. The chain recombines TRBV2 with TRBJ2-3, with D possibly being TRBD2 (5 bases). Germline V CDR1 and CDR2: SNHLY, FYNNEI. The CDR3 loop spans 13 amino acids. Between the trimmed V and J ends, which lost 6 bases and 2 bases, there was a span of 9 bases. The CDR3 region has the DNA TGTGCCAGCAGCGGAGGAACCACAGATACGCAGTATTTT. Translating gives CASSGGTTDTQYF.